Sequencing of this T cell receptor beta chain was carried out in a study of T-cell memory formation after mild COVID-19. Study in general: The TCR clusters were mostly specific to one donor. Study-level points and caveats: Day 15 to 85 contracting clones showed balanced CD4/CD8; later expanders leaned CD4+. CD8+ contracting clones occupied EMRA, while CD4+ ones occupied mainly CM and EM.

A single record per CDR3 protein comes from TCRdb applying MiXCR to the 5' RACE reads. The table shows around 450,000 distinct CDR3 sequences, with roughly 20% occurring only once. As to this clonotype: The antigen is undetermined.

Specimen: PBMCs or a T cell subset sorted from them (not recorded which). This clonotype was obtained from an adult woman who had mild COVID-19 (a few samples of this study predate the infection). Cell type and time point are not known.

DNA of the CDR3: TGTGCCTCCGGGGGCGGGGACCATTACAATGAGCAGTTCTTC. Translated, it gives CASGGGDHYNEQFF. The chain carries TRBV10-3 and TRBJ2-1; D assignment may be TRBD1 or TRBD2 (6 bases each). The CDR3 contains 14 residues. Deletions cut 11 bases from V and 4 bases from J, with 18 bases between. From germline, CDR1 is ENHRY and CDR2 SYGVKD.